The subject of this entry is one T cell receptor (beta chain). This clone's antigen is unknown. No base qualities exist here, and no much larger clone lies one base off it. This specimen belongs to a study of response to subunit inactivated influenza vaccine (dated by TCRdb to 2016 to 2019). Background on the whole study: Deep quantitative T cell receptor repertoire profiling was used in the study to track responses to a trivalent subunit inactivated influenza vaccine. Broad study findings and their caveats: The authors proposed that each seasonal influenza vaccination may bring in only a limited number of new T cells.

The method was RT-PCR. The sequencing machine was an Illumina HiSeq 2500. The raw public reads went through TCRdb reprocessing: fastp at Q25, MiXCR clone calling, in-frame beta chains kept. Identical CDR3 protein sequences are pooled into one entry, listed with their most common genes and DNA. The table for this sample lists hundreds of thousands of distinct CDR3 sequences; less than 15% of them were counted only once. The ten largest clones represent less than 9% of the sample. A distance of 14 bases separates the germline ends of V and J, which lose 5 bases and 2 bases respectively. The CDR3 numbers 15 residues from cysteine through phenylalanine. The CDR3 DNA has 45 bases and is translated from base 1. Based on the germline V gene, the CDR1 and CDR2 sequences are SGHNT and YENEEA.

This chain joins TRBV11-3 to TRBJ2-3; perhaps TRBD2 is the D gene, with 5 bases matching. The TCR originated in a man aged 50 or older who received an inactivated influenza vaccine. Donor details come from another sample of the same person, matched by shared clones. Sequenced here: PBMCs from blood, sampled 14 days before vaccination. The CDR3 protein sequence reads: CASSPGGAYTDTQYF. The base sequence is TGTGCCAGCAGCCCCGGAGGAGCCTACACAGATACGCAGTATTTT.